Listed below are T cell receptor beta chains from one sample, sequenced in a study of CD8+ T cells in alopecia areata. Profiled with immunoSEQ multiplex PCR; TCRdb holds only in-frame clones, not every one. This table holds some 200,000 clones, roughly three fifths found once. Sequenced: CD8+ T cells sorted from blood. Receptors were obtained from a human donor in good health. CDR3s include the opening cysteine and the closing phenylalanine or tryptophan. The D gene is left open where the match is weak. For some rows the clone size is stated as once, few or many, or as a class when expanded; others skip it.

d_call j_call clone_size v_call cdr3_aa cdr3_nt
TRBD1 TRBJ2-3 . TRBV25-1 CASTLTGDGTDTQYF TGTGCCAGCACCCTGACAGGGGACGGCACAGATACGCAGTATTTT
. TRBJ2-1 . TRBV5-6 CASSHGNEQFF TGTGCCAGCAGCCACGGGAATGAGCAGTTCTTC
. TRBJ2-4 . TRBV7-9 CASSLGGDIQYF TGTGCCAGCAGCTTAGGAGGGGACATTCAGTACTTC
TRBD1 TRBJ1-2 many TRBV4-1 CASSQLQGGANYGYTF TGCGCCAGCAGCCAACTACAGGGGGGGGCTAACTATGGCTACACCTTC
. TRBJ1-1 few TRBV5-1 CASSLNGFQNTEAFF TGCGCCAGCAGCTTGAATGGGTTTCAGAACACTGAAGCTTTCTTT
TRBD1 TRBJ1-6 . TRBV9 CASRGQGVDNSPLHF TGTGCCAGCAGGGGACAGGGGGTGGATAATTCACCCCTCCACTTT
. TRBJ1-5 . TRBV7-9 CASSGGVGELGNQPQHF TGTGCCAGCAGCGGCGGAGTCGGGGAGCTAGGGAATCAGCCCCAGCATTTT
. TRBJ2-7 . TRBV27 CASSLGEASEQYF TGTGCCAGCAGTTTAGGGGAGGCCTCCGAGCAGTACTTC
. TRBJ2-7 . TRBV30 CALGEGTYEQYF TGTGCCTTAGGGGAAGGGACCTACGAGCAGTACTTC
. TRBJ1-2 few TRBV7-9 CASSPVGGGYGYTF TGTGCCAGCAGCCCCGTCGGGGGCGGCTATGGCTACACCTTC
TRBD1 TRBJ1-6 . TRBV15 CATSEKGADSPLHF TGTGCCACCAGCGAAAAGGGGGCCGATTCACCCCTCCACTTT
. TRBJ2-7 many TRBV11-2 CASSQEGDEQYF TGTGCCAGCAGCCAGGAGGGGGACGAGCAGTACTTC
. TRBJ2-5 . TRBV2 CASMRGQETQYF TGTGCCAGCATGAGGGGACAAGAGACCCAGTACTTC
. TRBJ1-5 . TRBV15 CATSREGSYQPQHF TGTGCCACCAGCAGAGAAGGGAGTTATCAGCCCCAGCATTTT
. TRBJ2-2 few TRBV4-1 CASSQAGQTGELFF TGCGCCAGCAGCCAAGCTGGGCAGACCGGGGAGCTGTTTTTT
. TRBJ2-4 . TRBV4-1 CASSQVPAERHIQYF TGCGCCAGCAGCCAAGTGCCGGCAGAGCGGCACATTCAGTACTTC
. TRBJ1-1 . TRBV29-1 CSATGMNTEAFF TGCAGCGCTACGGGGATGAACACTGAAGCTTTCTTT
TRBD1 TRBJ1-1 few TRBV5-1 CARTFTPGGTEAFF TGCGCCAGGACCTTCACGCCAGGGGGAACTGAAGCTTTCTTT
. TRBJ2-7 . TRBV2 CASTTGGYEQYF TGTGCCAGCACAACAGGAGGCTACGAGCAGTACTTC
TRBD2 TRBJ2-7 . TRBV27 CASSYSGGPSYEQYF TGTGCCAGCAGTTACAGCGGGGGCCCCTCCTACGAGCAGTACTTC
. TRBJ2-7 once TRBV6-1 CASSSPPAPSHEQYF TGTGCCAGCAGTTCCCCCCCGGCCCCATCGCACGAGCAGTACTTC
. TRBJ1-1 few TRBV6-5 CASSYSGMNTEAFF TGTGCCAGCAGTTACTCTGGGATGAACACTGAAGCTTTCTTT
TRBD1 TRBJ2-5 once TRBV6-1 CASSERDRGLGETQYF TGTGCCAGCAGTGAGCGGGACAGGGGGCTTGGAGAGACCCAGTACTTC
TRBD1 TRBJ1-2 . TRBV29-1 CSVDAGQGANYGYTF TGCAGCGTTGACGCGGGACAGGGGGCTAACTATGGCTACACCTTC
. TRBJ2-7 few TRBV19 CASSTGSWDYEQYF TGTGCCAGTAGTACCGGTTCTTGGGACTACGAGCAGTACTTC
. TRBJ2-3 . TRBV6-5 CASSYWTATTDTQYF TGTGCCAGCAGTTACTGGACAGCTACCACAGATACGCAGTATTTT